This T cell receptor beta chain was sequenced in a study of T cells in localized non-small cell lung cancer. There are 13 residues in the CDR3. The germline gives CDR1 SGHTA, CDR2 FQGNSA. V was trimmed by 2 bases and J by 1 base, leaving 5 bases between them. Findings of the study overall: Across samples, adjacent lung featured a median roughly 61 of the top 100 tumor clones. Tumor showed lower T cell clonality than uninvolved adjacent lung, where it was highest.

Produced via immunoSEQ multiplex PCR; TCRdb's table is partial and in-frame only. The sample lists more than 20,000 clones, roughly 90% seen once, with 25% to 30% in the top ten. As concerns this clone: Antigen specificity is unknown.

This chain connects TRBV7-2 to TRBJ1-1; no reliable D call. The specimen was peripheral blood, collected before any cancer treatment. The TCR originated in a male donor at least 60 years old with stage I squamous cell lung carcinoma. The CDR3 DNA reads TGTGCCAGCAGCTTAACAAGGAACACTGAAGCTTTCTTT. Protein product: CASSLTRNTEAFF.